Listed here are 14 T cell receptor beta chains from one sample, sequenced in a study of T cells after yellow fever vaccination. TCRdb independently ran MiXCR on the 5' RACE reads; one entry per CDR3 protein. In the table there are 250,000 to 300,000 distinct CDR3 sequences, around 5.3% of which are singletons. Sequenced material: CD4+ T cells sorted from PBMCs, taken on the day of the yellow fever booster vaccination. The receptor set was obtained from a young man who received the YFV17D yellow fever vaccine.

This clonotype was observed a few times. The chain carries TRBV5-1 and TRBJ2-7; 10 bases line up with TRBD1. The CDR3 length is 15 residues. Trimming took 4 bases from V and 4 from J; bases not matched to a gene: 8. Germline CDR1 SGHRS, CDR2 YFSETQ. CDR3 nucleotide sequence: TGCGCCAGCAGCCGGCCGGGACAGGGGATGTACGAGCAGTACTTC. Protein: CASSRPGQGMYEQYF.

This clonotype came up a few times. The chain combines TRBV4-3 with TRBJ2-7; D is unresolved. Per germline, CDR1 LGHNA and CDR2 YSLEER. The CDR3 has 15 residues. Trimming cost V 0 bases and J 6 bases, with 15 bases left between them. Here the CDR3 DNA reads TGCGCCAGCAGCCAAGAGAAACTTACCCTGGGCGAGCAGTACTTC. Translating it yields CASSQEKLTLGEQYF.

This clonotype came up many times. J is TRBJ1-2 and V is TRBV7-9, with 8 bases identical to TRBD1. The CDR3 consists of 13 residues. The junction had 2 bases not matched to a gene; V was cut back by 4 bases and J by 4 bases. Germline CDR1 is SEHNR and CDR2 is FQNEAQ (reference sequence). CDR3 residues: CASSSGQVYGYTF. For the CDR3, the DNA is TGTGCCAGCAGCTCGGGACAGGTCTATGGCTACACCTTC. Complete variable domain (other parts from reference TRBV7-9 and TRBJ1-2): DTGVSQNPRHKITKRGQNVTFRCDPISEHNRLYWYRQTLGQGPEFLTYFQNEAQLEKSRLLSDRFSAERPKGSFSTLEIQRTEQGDSAMYLCASSSGQVYGYTFGSGTRLTVV.

This clonotype came up many times. The chain is built from TRBV7-8 and TRBJ1-2; D unclear. V gave up 0 bases and J gave up 7 bases, with 9 bases separating them. The CDR3 has 13 residues. Per germline, CDR1 SGHVS and CDR2 FQNEAQ. The CDR3 is CASSLAGVRGYTF. The DNA of the CDR3 is TGTGCCAGCAGCTTAGCGGGCGTCCGTGGCTACACCTTC.

This chain connects TRBV7-2 to TRBJ1-1; D uncertain. The CDR3 contains 16 residues. The germline V gene has CDR1 SGHTA and CDR2 FQGNSA. V was pared by 0 bases and J by 4 bases, with 15 bases between. DNA of the CDR3: TGTGCCAGCAGCTTAGCGAGCTACAGCGTAGTCACTGAAGCTTTCTTT. As protein: CASSLASYSVVTEAFF.

In this sample, this clonotype turned up a few times. The genes are TRBV30 and TRBJ2-1; TRBD1 is a possible D gene (5 bases). This CDR3 is 15 amino acids long. V gave up 2 bases and J gave up 4 bases, with 15 bases separating them. CDR1 GTSNPN and CDR2 SVGIG come from the germline V gene (reference sequence). Written as DNA, the CDR3 is TGTGCCTGGAGTCCAAGGGGTGGCCTTTACAATGAGCAGTTCTTC. Residues: CAWSPRGGLYNEQFF. The full variable domain, with the rest looked up from reference TRBV30 and TRBJ2-1, is SQTIHQWPATLVQPVGSPLSLECTVEGTSNPNLYWYRQAAGRGLQLLFYSVGIGQISSEVPQNLSASRPQDRQFILSSKKLLLSDSGFYLCAWSPRGGLYNEQFFGPGTRLTVL.

The chain uses TRBV4-1 and TRBJ1-2; 8 bases are shared with TRBD1. The trim removed 0 bases at V and 8 bases at J, leaving 8 bases unmatched. This CDR3 comprises 15 residues. The V gene's germline CDR1 is MGHRA and CDR2 YSYEKL. CDR3 DNA sequence: TGCGCCAGCAGCCAAGATCTCACAGGGGGTTGGGGCTACACCTTC. Translating gives CASSQDLTGGWGYTF.

This clonotype appeared many times. This chain joins TRBV29-1 and TRBJ2-7; D remains unclear. The CDR3 has 13 residues. Trimming cost V 6 bases and J 0 bases, with 12 bases left between them. The germline CDR1 and CDR2 sequences are SQVTM and ANQGSEA. CDR3 residues: CSVTNTASYEQYF. CDR3 DNA sequence: TGCAGCGTCACTAACACGGCCTCCTACGAGCAGTACTTC.

This clonotype was recorded a few times. CDR3 residues: CASSLVGSTGNTIYF. CDR3 bases: TGCGCCAGCAGCTTGGTCGGCAGCACCGGCAACACCATATATTTT. This chain connects TRBV5-1 to TRBJ1-3; D is uncertain. CDR3 length: 15 amino acids. The V gene lost 0 bases and the J gene lost 7 bases, with 14 bases spanning the gap. Germline V gene lookup returns CDR1 SGHRS and CDR2 YFSETQ. Full variable domain (outside the CDR3, taken from reference TRBV5-1 and TRBJ1-3): KAGVTQTPRYLIKTRGQQVTLSCSPISGHRSVSWYQQTPGQGLQFLFEYFSETQRNKGNFPGRFSGRQFSNSRSEMNVSTLELGDSALYLCASSLVGSTGNTIYFGEGSWLTVV.

Here the CDR3 DNA reads TGTGCCAGCAGCTTAGGACTCCAAGATACGCAGTATTTT. As protein: CASSLGLQDTQYF. The rearrangement joins TRBV7-3 to TRBJ2-3; D may be TRBD2 (5 bases). Trimming pared 2 bases from V and 5 bases from J, leaving 8 bases between. Per germline, CDR1 SGHTA and CDR2 FQGTGA. This CDR3 comprises 13 residues.

The chain combines TRBV7-2 with TRBJ2-3; D remains unclear. The CDR3 runs 13 residues. Germline V lookup: CDR1 SGHTA, CDR2 FQGNSA. V was trimmed by 5 bases and J by 4 bases, leaving 10 bases between them. Here the CDR3 reads CASSLPNADTQYF. As DNA, the CDR3 is TGTGCCAGCAGCCTTCCGAACGCAGATACGCAGTATTTT.

The chain has TRBV7-2 and TRBJ1-4; 7 bases match TRBD1. Germline CDR1 SGHTA, CDR2 FQGNSA. With 5 bases clipped from V and 16 bases from J, the junction kept 13 bases outside the gene matches. The CDR3 consists of 13 residues. CDR3 loop: CASSLDREGDPFF. The CDR3 nucleotides read TGTGCCAGCAGCCTAGACAGGGAGGGGGATCCGTTTTTT.

This clonotype was observed many times. V gene TRBV6-2 or TRBV6-3 combines with J gene TRBJ2-1, with D perhaps TRBD1 (6 bases). The germline CDR1 and CDR2 sequences are MNHEY and SVGEGT. The CDR3 length is 13 residues. Trimming left V 0 bases short and J 10 bases short, with 10 bases between. In DNA, the CDR3 is TGTGCCAGCAGTTACTCGGGACACCTAGAGCAGTTCTTC. It encodes CASSYSGHLEQFF.

This clonotype was seen more than once but under ten times. V usage is TRBV7-2 and J usage is TRBJ2-1; D remains unclear. Germline values: CDR1 SGHTA, CDR2 FQGNSA. The CDR3 runs to 14 residues. V lost 0 bases and J lost 10, with 13 bases in between. The CDR3 DNA reads TGTGCCAGCAGCTTAGCTTGGGCCCTAGGGGAGCAGTTCTTC. The encoded protein is CASSLAWALGEQFF.